Listed below are T cell receptor beta chains from one sample, sequenced in a study of memory CD4+ T cells and cytomegalovirus serostatus. Measured with immunoSEQ multiplex PCR; TCRdb has only the in-frame clones, and not every one. In the table there are under 75,000 clones, about three quarters of which are singletons. Material: memory CD4+ T cells from blood. The receptors were sampled from an adult in good health and CMV-seronegative. Some clones in this sample may be carry-over from other donors' samples. Both conserved end residues are part of each CDR3. Each record gives: V gene, D gene, J gene, clone size, CDR3 protein, CDR3 DNA. D genes are given only for firm matches. For some rows the clone size is stated as once, few or many, or as a class when expanded; others skip it.

>TRBV6-6|TRBD1|TRBJ2-1|NA
CASSYFGTGGQNEQFF
TGTGCCAGCAGTTACTTTGGGACAGGGGGCCAGAATGAGCAGTTCTTC
>TRBV28|NA|TRBJ1-4|NA
CASSLREKLFF
TGTGCCAGCAGCCTAAGGGAAAAACTGTTTTTT
>TRBV7-2|TRBD1|TRBJ1-2|NA
CASSLGQGAYGYTF
TGTGCCAGCAGCTTAGGGCAGGGGGCCTATGGCTACACCTTC
>TRBV28|NA|TRBJ1-5|once
CASSLPPPAQPQHF
TGTGCCAGCAGTCTTCCCCCCCCGGCTCAGCCCCAGCATTTT
>TRBV7-9|TRBD2|TRBJ2-3|NA
CASSPSGGRDTQYF
TGTGCCAGCAGCCCCTCTGGCGGGAGGGATACGCAGTATTTT
>TRBV28|NA|TRBJ1-1|NA
CASSFPDIGTTEAFF
TGTGCCAGCAGTTTCCCCGACATCGGGACCACTGAAGCTTTCTTT
>TRBV6-5|TRBD1|TRBJ2-3|NA
CASTTGYSDTQYF
TGTGCCAGCACGACAGGGTATAGCGATACGCAGTATTTT
>TRBV5-1|NA|TRBJ2-1|NA
CASSVQSLRPTEQFF
TGCGCCAGCAGCGTACAGTCCCTTCGACCGACCGAGCAGTTCTTC
>TRBV6-5|TRBD1|TRBJ1-2|NA
CASGRTGYYGYTF
TGTGCCAGCGGCCGGACAGGGTACTATGGCTACACCTTC
>TRBV27|NA|TRBJ2-1|NA
CASSTLPSPYNEQFF
TGTGCCAGCAGCACCCTCCCTAGCCCCTACAATGAGCAGTTCTTC
>TRBV7-2|TRBD2|TRBJ2-2|NA
CASSLGGGGNTGELFF
TGTGCCAGCAGCTTAGGGGGCGGGGGGAACACCGGGGAGCTGTTTTTT
>TRBV18|TRBD1|TRBJ1-1|few
CASSQGQGALNTEAFF
TGTGCCAGCTCCCAAGGACAGGGGGCGTTGAACACTGAAGCTTTCTTT
>TRBV6-1|NA|TRBJ2-7|NA
CASGNGYEQYF
TGTGCCAGTGGGAACGGCTACGAGCAGTACTTC
>TRBV5-4|TRBD2|TRBJ2-1|NA
CASSSGTSGSYNEQFF
TGTGCCAGCAGCTCAGGGACTAGCGGGAGCTACAATGAGCAGTTCTTC
>TRBV5-1|TRBD2|TRBJ2-1|NA
CASSHSGTSLYNEQFF
TGCGCCAGCAGCCACTCCGGGACTAGCCTGTACAATGAGCAGTTCTTC